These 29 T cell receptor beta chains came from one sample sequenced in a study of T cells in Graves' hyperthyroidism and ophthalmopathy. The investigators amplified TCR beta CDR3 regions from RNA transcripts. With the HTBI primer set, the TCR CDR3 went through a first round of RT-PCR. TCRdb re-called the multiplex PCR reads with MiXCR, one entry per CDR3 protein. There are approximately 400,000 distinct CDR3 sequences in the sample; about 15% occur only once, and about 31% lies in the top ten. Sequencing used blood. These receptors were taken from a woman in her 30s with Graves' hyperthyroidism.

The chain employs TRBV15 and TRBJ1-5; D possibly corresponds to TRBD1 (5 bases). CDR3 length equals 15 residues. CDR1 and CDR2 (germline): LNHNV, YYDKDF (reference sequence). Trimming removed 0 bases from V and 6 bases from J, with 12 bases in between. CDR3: CATSRDGGIGQPQHF. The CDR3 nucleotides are TGTGCCACCAGCAGAGATGGGGGGATAGGTCAGCCCCAGCATTTT.

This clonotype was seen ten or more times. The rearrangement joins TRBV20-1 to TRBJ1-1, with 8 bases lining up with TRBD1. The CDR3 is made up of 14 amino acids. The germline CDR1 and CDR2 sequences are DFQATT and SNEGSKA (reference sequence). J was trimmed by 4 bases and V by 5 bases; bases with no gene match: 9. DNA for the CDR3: TGCAGTGCTTCGTTACAGGGGGGGATCACTGAAGCTTTCTTT. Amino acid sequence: CSASLQGGITEAFF.

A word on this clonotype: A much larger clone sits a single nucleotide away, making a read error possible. CDR3 DNA: TGCGCCAGCAGCCAAGCGGGACAGAGGTACACTGAAGCTTTCTTT. Its protein is CASSQAGQRYTEAFF. J is TRBJ1-1 and V is TRBV4-1; 7 nucleotides agree with TRBD1. The CDR3 sequence is 15 residues long. V lost 1 base and J lost 3; bases outside the gene matches: 5. Germline CDR1 reads MGHRA; CDR2 reads YSYEKL.

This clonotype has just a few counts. As DNA, the CDR3 is TGCAGTGCTATTCCCGGGAGCCTCCAAGAGACCCAGTACTTC. Translation: CSAIPGSLQETQYF. The chain joins TRBV20-1 to TRBJ2-5, with D perhaps TRBD2 (6 bases). The CDR3 spans 14 residues. Trimming stripped 4 bases from V and 1 base from J, with 13 bases between. Looked up from germline, CDR1 is DFQATT and CDR2 is SNEGSKA (reference sequence).

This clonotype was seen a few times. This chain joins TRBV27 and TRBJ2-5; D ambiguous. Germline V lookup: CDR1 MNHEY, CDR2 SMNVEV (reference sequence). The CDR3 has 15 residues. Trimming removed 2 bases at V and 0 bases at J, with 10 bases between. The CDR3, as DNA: TGTGCCAGCAGTTTAATATCCGAGTACCAAGAGACCCAGTACTTC. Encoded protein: CASSLISEYQETQYF.

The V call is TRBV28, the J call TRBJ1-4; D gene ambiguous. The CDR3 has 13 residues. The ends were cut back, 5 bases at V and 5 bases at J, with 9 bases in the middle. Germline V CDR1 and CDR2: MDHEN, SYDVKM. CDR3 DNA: TGTGCCAGCAGTAATAGCCTAAATGAAAAACTGTTTTTT. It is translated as CASSNSLNEKLFF.

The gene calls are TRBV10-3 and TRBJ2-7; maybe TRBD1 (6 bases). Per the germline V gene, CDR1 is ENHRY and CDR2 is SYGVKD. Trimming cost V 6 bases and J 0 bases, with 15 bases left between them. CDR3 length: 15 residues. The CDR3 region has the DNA TGTGCCATCAGAACAACAGGGTTAAGCTCCTACGAGCAGTACTTC. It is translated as CAIRTTGLSSYEQYF.

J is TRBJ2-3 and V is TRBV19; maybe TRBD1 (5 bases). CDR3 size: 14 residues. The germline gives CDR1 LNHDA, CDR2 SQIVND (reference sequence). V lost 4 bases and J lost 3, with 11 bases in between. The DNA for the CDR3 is TGTGCCAGTAGTAAAGGGGAATGGACAGATACGCAGTATTTT. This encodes CASSKGEWTDTQYF.

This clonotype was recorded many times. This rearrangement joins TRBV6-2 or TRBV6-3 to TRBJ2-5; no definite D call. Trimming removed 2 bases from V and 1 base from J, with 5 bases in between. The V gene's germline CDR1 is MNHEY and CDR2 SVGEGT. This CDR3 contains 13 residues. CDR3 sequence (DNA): TGTGCCAGCAGTTACAGCTCCCAAGAGACCCAGTACTTC. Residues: CASSYSSQETQYF.

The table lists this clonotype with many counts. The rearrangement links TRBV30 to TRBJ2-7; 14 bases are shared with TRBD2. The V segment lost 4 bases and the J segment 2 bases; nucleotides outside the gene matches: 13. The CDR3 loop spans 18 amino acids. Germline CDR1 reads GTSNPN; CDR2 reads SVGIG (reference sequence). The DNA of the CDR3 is TGTGCCTGGATCCGGCCGGGACTAGCGGGAGTTGTGGCCTACGAGCAGTACTTC. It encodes CAWIRPGLAGVVAYEQYF. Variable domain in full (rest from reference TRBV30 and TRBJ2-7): SQTIHQWPATLVQPVGSPLSLECTVEGTSNPNLYWYRQAAGRGLQLLFYSVGIGQISSEVPQNLSASRPQDRQFILSSKKLLLSDSGFYLCAWIRPGLAGVVAYEQYFGPGTRLTVT.

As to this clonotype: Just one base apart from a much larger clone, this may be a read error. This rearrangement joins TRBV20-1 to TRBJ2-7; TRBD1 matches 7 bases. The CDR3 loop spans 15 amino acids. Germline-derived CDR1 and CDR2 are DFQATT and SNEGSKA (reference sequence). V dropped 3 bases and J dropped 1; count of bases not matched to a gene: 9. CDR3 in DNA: TGCAGTGCTAGGGGACCGGAACAGGGGTCCTACGAGCAGTACTTC. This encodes CSARGPEQGSYEQYF.

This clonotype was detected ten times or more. This CDR3 is CASSSLAGAGGVYNEQFF. The CDR3 DNA sequence: TGTGCCAGCAGCTCCCTCGCGGGTGCGGGAGGGGTTTACAATGAGCAGTTCTTC. The chain combines TRBV7-8 with TRBJ2-1; 9 nucleotides align to TRBD2. This CDR3 is 18 amino acids long. CDR1 is SGHVS, CDR2 FQNEAQ, per germline. Trimming at V came to 4 bases and at J to 4 bases, leaving 14 bases not matched to a gene. Filled out from reference TRBV7-8 and TRBJ2-1, the complete variable domain reads GAGVSQSPRYKVAKRGQDVALRCDPISGHVSLFWYQQALGQGPEFLTYFQNEAQLDKSGLPSDRFFAERPEGSVSTLKIQRTQQEDSAVYLCASSSLAGAGGVYNEQFFGPGTRLTVL.

CDR3 bases: TGTGCCAGCAGCTTAGAACTCCCCCGGACTAATCCCACCGGGGAGCTGTTTTTT. Protein sequence: CASSLELPRTNPTGELFF. The V and J genes are TRBV7-2 and TRBJ2-2; TRBD2 is a possible D gene (6 bases). The germline V gene has CDR1 SGHTA and CDR2 FQGNSA. V dropped 1 base and J dropped 4 bases, with 19 bases sitting between them. This CDR3 region has 18 residues.

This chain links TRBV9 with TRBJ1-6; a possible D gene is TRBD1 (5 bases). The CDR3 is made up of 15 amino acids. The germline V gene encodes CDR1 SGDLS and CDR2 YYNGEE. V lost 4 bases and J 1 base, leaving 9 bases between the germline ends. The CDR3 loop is CASSPGQSYNSPLHF. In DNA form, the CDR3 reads TGTGCCAGCAGCCCGGGGCAGTCCTATAATTCACCCCTCCACTTT.

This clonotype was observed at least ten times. The DNA of the CDR3 is TGTGCCAGCAGCCCCAAGGCTGGCGGGAGGGCCCCCGCCGAGCAGTACTTC. Amino acids: CASSPKAGGRAPAEQYF. The rearrangement links TRBV3-1 to TRBJ2-7; 9 positions match TRBD2. The CDR3 sequence is 17 residues long. The V and J ends lost 4 bases and 6 bases, in that order; junction bases with no gene match: 16. Germline lookup yields CDR1 LGHDT and CDR2 YNNKEL (reference sequence).

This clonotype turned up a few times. In nucleotides, the CDR3 is TGTGCCAGTAGTGTTACTAGCGGGAGAATTGATGAGCAGTTCTTC. Its protein product is CASSVTSGRIDEQFF. V and J are TRBV19 and TRBJ2-1, with 11 bases that match TRBD2. The germline gives CDR1 LNHDA, CDR2 SQIVND (reference sequence). V dropped 5 bases and J dropped 8; count of bases not matched to a gene: 8. The CDR3 covers 15 residues.

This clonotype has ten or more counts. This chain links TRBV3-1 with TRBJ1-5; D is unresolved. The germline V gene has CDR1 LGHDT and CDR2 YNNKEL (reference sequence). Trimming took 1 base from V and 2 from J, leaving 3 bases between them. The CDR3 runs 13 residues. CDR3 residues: CASSQAGNQPQHF. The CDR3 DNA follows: TGTGCCAGCAGCCAAGCCGGCAATCAGCCCCAGCATTTT.

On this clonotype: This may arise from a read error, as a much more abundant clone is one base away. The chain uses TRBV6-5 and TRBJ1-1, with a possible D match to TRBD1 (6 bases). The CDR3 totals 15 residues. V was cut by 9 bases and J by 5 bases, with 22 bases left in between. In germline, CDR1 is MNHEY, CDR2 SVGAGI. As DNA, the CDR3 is TGTGCCAGTCAGTTAATAGGGGGGGAATGGACTGAAGCTTTCTTT. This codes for CASQLIGGEWTEAFF.

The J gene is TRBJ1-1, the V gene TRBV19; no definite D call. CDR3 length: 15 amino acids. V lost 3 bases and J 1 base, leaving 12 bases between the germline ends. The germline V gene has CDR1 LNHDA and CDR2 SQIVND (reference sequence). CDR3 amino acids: CASSIGEVQNTEAFF. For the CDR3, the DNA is TGTGCCAGTAGTATCGGGGAGGTACAGAACACTGAAGCTTTCTTT.

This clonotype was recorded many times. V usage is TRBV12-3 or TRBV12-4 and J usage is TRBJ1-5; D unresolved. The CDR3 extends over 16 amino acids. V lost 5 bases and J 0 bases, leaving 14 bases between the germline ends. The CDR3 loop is CASSDTDKDSNQPQHF. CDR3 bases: TGTGCCAGCAGTGATACAGACAAAGATAGCAATCAGCCCCAGCATTTT.

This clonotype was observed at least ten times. CDR3 in amino acids: CASTQRLENTEAFF. As DNA, the CDR3 is TGTGCCAGCACCCAACGGCTTGAGAACACTGAAGCTTTCTTT. This sequence joins TRBV6-1 and TRBJ1-1; D call uncertain. The CDR3 totals 14 residues. V shed 7 bases and J shed 1 base, with 13 bases lying between them. The germline gives CDR1 MNHNS, CDR2 SASEGT.

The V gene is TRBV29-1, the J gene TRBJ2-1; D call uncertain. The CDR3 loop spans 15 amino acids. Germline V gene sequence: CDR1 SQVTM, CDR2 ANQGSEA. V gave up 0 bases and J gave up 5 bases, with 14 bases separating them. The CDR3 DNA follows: TGCAGCGTTGAAGATGGTCGGCGGATTAACAATGAGCAGTTCTTC. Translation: CSVEDGRRINNEQFF.

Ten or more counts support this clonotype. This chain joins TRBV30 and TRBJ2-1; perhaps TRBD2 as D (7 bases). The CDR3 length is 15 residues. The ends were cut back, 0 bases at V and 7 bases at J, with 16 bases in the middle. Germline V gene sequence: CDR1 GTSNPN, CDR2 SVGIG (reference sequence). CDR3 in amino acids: CAWSVRGGAGNEQFF. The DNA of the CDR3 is TGTGCCTGGAGTGTACGAGGGGGAGCGGGGAATGAGCAGTTCTTC.

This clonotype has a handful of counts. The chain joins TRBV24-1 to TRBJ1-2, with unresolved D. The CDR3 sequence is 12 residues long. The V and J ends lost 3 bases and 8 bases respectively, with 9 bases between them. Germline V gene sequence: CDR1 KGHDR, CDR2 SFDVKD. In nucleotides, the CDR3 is TGTGCCACCAGTGATGAAGTGGGGGGCTACACCTTC. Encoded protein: CATSDEVGGYTF.

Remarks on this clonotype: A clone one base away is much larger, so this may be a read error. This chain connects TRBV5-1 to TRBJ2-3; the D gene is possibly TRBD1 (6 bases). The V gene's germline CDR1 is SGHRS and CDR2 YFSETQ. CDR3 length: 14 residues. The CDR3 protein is CASSSPPRTDTRYF. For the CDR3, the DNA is TGCGCCAGCAGCTCCCCTCCGAGGACAGATACGCGGTATTTT.

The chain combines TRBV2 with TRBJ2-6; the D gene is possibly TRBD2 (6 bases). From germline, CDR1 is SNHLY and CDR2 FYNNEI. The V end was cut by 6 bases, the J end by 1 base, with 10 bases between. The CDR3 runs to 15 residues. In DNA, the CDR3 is TGTGCCAGCAGGGGAGGTACTTCTGGGGCCAACGTCCTGACTTTC. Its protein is CASRGGTSGANVLTF.

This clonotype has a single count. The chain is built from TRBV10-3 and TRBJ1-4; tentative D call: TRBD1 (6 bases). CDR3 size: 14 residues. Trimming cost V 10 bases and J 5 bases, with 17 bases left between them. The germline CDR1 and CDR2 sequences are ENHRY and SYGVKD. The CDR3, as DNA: TGTGCCACCCGAACGGGGGCGAAAAATGAAAAACTGTTTTTT. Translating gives CATRTGAKNEKLFF.

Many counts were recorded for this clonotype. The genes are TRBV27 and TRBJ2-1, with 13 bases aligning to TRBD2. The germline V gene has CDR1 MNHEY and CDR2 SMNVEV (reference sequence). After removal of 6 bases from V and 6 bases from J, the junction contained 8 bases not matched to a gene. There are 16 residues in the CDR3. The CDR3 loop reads CASSFLGTSGVNEQFF. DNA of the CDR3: TGTGCCAGCAGCTTCTTAGGGACTAGCGGGGTCAATGAGCAGTTCTTC.

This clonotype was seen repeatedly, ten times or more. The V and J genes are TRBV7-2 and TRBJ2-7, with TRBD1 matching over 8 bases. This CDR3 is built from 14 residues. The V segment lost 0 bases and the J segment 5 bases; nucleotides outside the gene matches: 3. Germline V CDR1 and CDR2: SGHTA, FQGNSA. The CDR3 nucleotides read TGTGCCAGCAGCTTAGCGGGACAGGTTAACGAGCAGTACTTC. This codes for CASSLAGQVNEQYF. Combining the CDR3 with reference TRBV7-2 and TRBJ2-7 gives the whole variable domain GAGVSQSPSNKVTEKGKDVELRCDPISGHTALYWYRQSLGQGLEFLIYFQGNSAPDKSGLPSDRFSAERTGGSVSTLTIQRTQQEDSAVYLCASSLAGQVNEQYFGPGTRLTVT.